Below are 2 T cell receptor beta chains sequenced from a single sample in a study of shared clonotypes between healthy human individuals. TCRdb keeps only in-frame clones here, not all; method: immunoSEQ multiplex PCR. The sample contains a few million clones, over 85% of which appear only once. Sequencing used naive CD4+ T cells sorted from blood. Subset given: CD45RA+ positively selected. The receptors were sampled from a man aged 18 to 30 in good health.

CDR3 DNA: TGTGCCAGCTCACCACTGCCCCTGGGAGCGGGTACCCAAGAGACCCAGTACTTC. It specifies CASSPLPLGAGTQETQYF. This chain uses TRBV18 with TRBJ2-5; the D gene is possibly TRBD2 (6 bases). This CDR3 comprises 18 residues. V lost 1 base to trimming and J lost 1 base, with 19 bases between them. Germline V gives CDR1 KGHSH, CDR2 LQKENI.

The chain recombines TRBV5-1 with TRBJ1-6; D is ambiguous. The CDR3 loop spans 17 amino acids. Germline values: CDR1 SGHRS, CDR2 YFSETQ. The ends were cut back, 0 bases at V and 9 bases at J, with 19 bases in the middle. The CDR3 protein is CASSLEAGSVKGSPLHF. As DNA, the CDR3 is TGCGCCAGCAGCTTGGAGGCGGGCTCGGTAAAGGGTTCACCCCTCCACTTT.